This T cell receptor (beta chain) was sequenced during a study of CD8 T cells in Susac syndrome. The V gene's germline CDR1 is SGHVS and CDR2 FNYEAQ. This CDR3 contains 17 residues. J gave up 5 bases and V 2 bases, and 11 bases lay outside the gene matches. Random hexamers were used to reverse transcribe an amount of roughly 0.45 to 1 ug RNA. Amplification of TCR beta CDR3 spanned 54 Vbeta and 13 Jbeta via immunoSEQ multiplex PCR. TCRdb ran MiXCR on the immunoSEQ multiplex PCR reads and lists one entry per CDR3 protein. Of 400,000 to 550,000 distinct CDR3 sequences listed, around 85% are singletons. In contrast to the negatively isolated CD8+ and CD4+ T cells, TEMRA cells were FACS-enriched.

The chain employs TRBV7-6 and TRBJ2-1; 8 bases agree with TRBD2. Sequencing used CD8+ T cells from PBMCs. The TCR sequence derives from a human donor with multiple sclerosis. This chain's CDR3 is CASSLMRPGSGNNEQFF. The CDR3 DNA sequence: TGTGCCAGCAGCTTAATGCGGCCAGGTAGCGGGAACAATGAGCAGTTCTTC.